These 7 T cell receptor beta chains share one sample of origin, sequenced in a study of blood T cell repertoires in COVID-19. The data were produced by immunoSEQ multiplex PCR, yet TCRdb's version contains in-frame clones alone and is incomplete. This sample carries fewer than 350,000 clones, 88% of them seen once, and the ten largest clones take 9.4%. Sequencing was carried out using peripheral blood. These receptors were collected from a man aged 18 to 30 with active or convalescent COVID-19.

For the CDR3, the DNA is TGTGCCAGCAGCCATCCAGACAGGGATTTTTACGAGCAGTACTTC. Amino acids: CASSHPDRDFYEQYF. This chain connects TRBV3-1 (or the pseudogene TRBV3-2) to TRBJ2-7; 7 positions match TRBD1. CDR3 length: 15 residues. Germline lookup yields CDR1 LGHDT and CDR2 YNNKEL (reference sequence). V gave up 3 bases and J gave up 4 bases; unmatched junction bases: 9.

This clone was observed a handful of times. The chain is built from TRBV10-1 and TRBJ1-6; TRBD1 is a possible D gene (5 bases). The germline gives CDR1 WNHNN, CDR2 SYGVQD (reference sequence). The germline V and J ends were trimmed by 11 bases and 1 base, with 18 bases remaining between them. The CDR3 contains 16 residues. DNA for the CDR3: TGCGCCGGCCCGGGGGGTAAGAGATCCTATAATTCACCCCTCCACTTT. It encodes CAGPGGKRSYNSPLHF.

V and J are TRBV10-2 and TRBJ2-5; D not certain. The V and J ends lost 3 bases and 5 bases respectively, with 4 bases between them. The CDR3 consists of 11 residues. Looked up from germline, CDR1 is WSHSY and CDR2 is SAAADI. This CDR3 is CASSDPETQYF. The CDR3 DNA is TGCGCCAGCAGTGACCCGGAGACCCAGTACTTC.

V gene TRBV29-1 combines with J gene TRBJ1-1; 8 bases are a match to TRBD1. The germline gives CDR1 SQVTM, CDR2 ANQGSEA. The V and J ends lost 7 bases and 1 base, in that order; junction bases with no gene match: 2. The CDR3 contains 12 residues. CDR3 coding DNA: TGCAGCGGGGGGACAGGGAACACTGAAGCTTTCTTT. Residues: CSGGTGNTEAFF.

This clone was seen more than once but under ten times. The CDR3 DNA follows: TGTGCCAGCAGCTACCAAGCAGGCTTCGAAGCTTTCTTT. Translated, it gives CASSYQAGFEAFF. This chain links TRBV2 with TRBJ1-1; D ambiguous. Germline V gene lookup returns CDR1 SNHLY and CDR2 FYNNEI. V was clipped by 6 bases and J by 8 bases, with 16 bases between them. There are 13 residues in the CDR3.

CDR3 coding DNA: TGTGCCAGTAGTCAAACGGGACAAGACTACGAGCAGTACTTC. It yields the protein CASSQTGQDYEQYF. The chain links TRBV19 to TRBJ2-7, with a possible D match to TRBD1 (6 bases). V was shortened by 5 bases and J by 3 bases, with 14 bases between the two germline ends. This CDR3 contains 14 residues. Germline values: CDR1 LNHDA, CDR2 SQIVND (reference sequence).

The chain carries TRBV7-2 and TRBJ2-5, with D maybe TRBD2 (5 bases). Germline loops: CDR1 SGHTA, CDR2 FQGNSA. The CDR3 sequence is 14 residues long. V dropped 4 bases and J dropped 5 bases, with 14 bases sitting between them. The CDR3 nucleotides are TGTGCCAGCAGCTCGCGCGAGCGGTCTGAGACCCAGTACTTC. It codes for CASSSRERSETQYF. Full variable domain (missing parts from reference TRBV7-2 and TRBJ2-5): GAGVSQSPSNKVTEKGKDVELRCDPISGHTALYWYRQSLGQGLEFLIYFQGNSAPDKSGLPSDRFSAERTGGSVSTLTIQRTQQEDSAVYLCASSSRERSETQYFGPGTRLLVL.